This T cell receptor (beta chain) comes out of a study of T cells after yellow fever vaccination. Study information: SMART-Seq v4 Ultra Low Input handled preparation of low-cell-number fractions.

This clonotype has more than one count but fewer than ten. Its antigen is not known. Study-level points and caveats: Post-booster samples contained most primary-vaccination clones (approximately 96% CD4, about 87% CD8). It was a small share of clonotypes that appeared in both CD4 and CD8 compartments.

5'RACE template switching added a universal primer site and UMIs to TCR cDNA. TCRdb called the 5' RACE reads again in MiXCR, with one record for every CDR3 protein. The profile shows a few hundred thousand distinct CDR3 sequences, around 6.5% of them singletons. Germline lookup yields CDR1 SGHVS and CDR2 FQNEAQ. CDR3 length: 15 amino acids. V shed 3 bases and J shed 0 bases, with 12 bases lying between them. This rearrangement joins TRBV7-8 to TRBJ2-7, with D tentatively TRBD1 (5 bases). This TCR was recovered from a man aged 30-40 years who received the YFV17D yellow fever vaccine. The sequencing used PBMCs, collected 5 days after the yellow fever booster vaccination. In DNA form, the CDR3 reads TGTGCCAGCAGCTTCGAAGGGGCAGCCTCCTACGAGCAGTACTTC. Amino acid sequence: CASSFEGAASYEQYF.